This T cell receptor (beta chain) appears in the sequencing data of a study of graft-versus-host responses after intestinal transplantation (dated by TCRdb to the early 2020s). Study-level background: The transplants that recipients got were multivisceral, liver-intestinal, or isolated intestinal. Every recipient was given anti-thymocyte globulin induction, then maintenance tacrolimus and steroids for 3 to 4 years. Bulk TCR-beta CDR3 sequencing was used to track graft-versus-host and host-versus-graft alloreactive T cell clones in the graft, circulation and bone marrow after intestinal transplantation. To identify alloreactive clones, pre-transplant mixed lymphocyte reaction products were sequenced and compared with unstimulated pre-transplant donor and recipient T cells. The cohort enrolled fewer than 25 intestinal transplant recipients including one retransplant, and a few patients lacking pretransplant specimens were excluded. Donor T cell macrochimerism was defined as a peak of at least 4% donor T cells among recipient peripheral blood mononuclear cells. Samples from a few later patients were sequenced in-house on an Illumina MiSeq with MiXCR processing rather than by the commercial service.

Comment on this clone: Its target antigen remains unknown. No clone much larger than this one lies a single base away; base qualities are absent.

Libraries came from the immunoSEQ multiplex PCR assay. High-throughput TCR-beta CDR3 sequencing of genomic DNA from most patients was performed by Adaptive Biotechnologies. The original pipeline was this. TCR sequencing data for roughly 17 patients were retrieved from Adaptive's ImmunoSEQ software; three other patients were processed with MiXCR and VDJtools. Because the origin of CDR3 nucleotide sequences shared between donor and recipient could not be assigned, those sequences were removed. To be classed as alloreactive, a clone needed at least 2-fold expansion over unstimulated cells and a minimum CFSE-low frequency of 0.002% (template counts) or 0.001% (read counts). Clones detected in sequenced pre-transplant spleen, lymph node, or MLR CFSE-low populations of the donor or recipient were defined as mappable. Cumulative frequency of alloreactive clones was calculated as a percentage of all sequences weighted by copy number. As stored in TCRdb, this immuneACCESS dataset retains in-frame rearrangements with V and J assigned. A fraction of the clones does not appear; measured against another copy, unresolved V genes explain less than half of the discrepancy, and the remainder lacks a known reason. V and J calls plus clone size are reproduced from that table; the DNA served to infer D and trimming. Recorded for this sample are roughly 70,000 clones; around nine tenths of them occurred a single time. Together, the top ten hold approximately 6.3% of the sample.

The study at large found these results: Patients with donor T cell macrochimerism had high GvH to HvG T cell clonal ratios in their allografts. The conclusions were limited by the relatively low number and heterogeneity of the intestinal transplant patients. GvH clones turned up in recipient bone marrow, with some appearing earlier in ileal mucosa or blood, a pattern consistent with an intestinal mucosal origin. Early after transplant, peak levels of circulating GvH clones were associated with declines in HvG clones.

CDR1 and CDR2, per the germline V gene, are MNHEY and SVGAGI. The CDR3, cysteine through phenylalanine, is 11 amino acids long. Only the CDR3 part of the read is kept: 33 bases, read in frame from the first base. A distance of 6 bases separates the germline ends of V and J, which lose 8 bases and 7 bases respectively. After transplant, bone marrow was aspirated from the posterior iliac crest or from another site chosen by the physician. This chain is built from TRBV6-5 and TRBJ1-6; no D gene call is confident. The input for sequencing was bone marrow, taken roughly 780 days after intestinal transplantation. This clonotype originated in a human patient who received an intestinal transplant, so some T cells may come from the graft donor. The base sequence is TGTGCCAGCGAAGAGAATTCACCCCTCCACTTT. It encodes CASEENSPLHF.